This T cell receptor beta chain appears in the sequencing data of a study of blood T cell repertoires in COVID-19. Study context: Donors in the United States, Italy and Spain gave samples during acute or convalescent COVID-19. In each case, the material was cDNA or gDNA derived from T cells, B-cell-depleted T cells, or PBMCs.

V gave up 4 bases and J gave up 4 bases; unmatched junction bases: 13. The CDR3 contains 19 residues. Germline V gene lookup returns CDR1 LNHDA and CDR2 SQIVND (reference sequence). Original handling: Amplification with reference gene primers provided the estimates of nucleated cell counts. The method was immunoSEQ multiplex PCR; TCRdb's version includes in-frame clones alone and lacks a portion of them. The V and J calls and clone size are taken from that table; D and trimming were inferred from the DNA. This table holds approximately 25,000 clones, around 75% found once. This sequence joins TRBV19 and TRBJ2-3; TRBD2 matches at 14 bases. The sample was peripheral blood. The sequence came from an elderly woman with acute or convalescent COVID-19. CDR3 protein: CASSTPGLAGELKPDTQYF. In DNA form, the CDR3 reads TGTGCCAGTAGTACGCCGGGACTAGCGGGAGAACTAAAACCAGATACGCAGTATTTT. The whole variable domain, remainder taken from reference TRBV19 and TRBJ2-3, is DGGITQSPKYLFRKEGQNVTLSCEQNLNHDAMYWYRQDPGQGLRLIYYSQIVNDFQKGDIAEGYSVSREKKESFPLTVTSAQKNPTAFYLCASSTPGLAGELKPDTQYFGPGTRLTVL.